The text below deals with one T cell receptor (beta chain). The antigen it binds to is not known. Base qualities were left out, and no much larger clone turns up one base away. This sample was taken from a study of regulatory T cells in long-lasting Graves disease (dated by TCRdb to the early 2020s). At the level of the whole study: Patients with newly diagnosed Graves' disease had been on antithyroid drugs for under 3 months. This study used TCR sequencing and RNA sequencing of peripheral blood to compare persistent Graves' disease patients against newly diagnosed Graves' disease patients. The study took place in China and was registered as a clinical trial. A total of around 35 samples were covered by TCR sequencing, comprising approximately 13 persistent and around 20 newly diagnosed Graves' disease patients. Here is what the overall study found, with its caveats: More public clonotypes were shared among persistent patients (around 2,600) than among newly diagnosed patients (over 900). TRBV28, TRBJ1-2 and TRBJ2-5 were preferentially used in persistent disease, while TRBV20-1 and TRBJ2-1 were favored in newly diagnosed disease. The authors noted that the small sample size was a limitation that may lower accuracy. Lower TCR Shannon entropy and fewer highly expanded clones were observed in persistent Graves' disease patients than in newly diagnosed patients, which suggested clonal expansion. Sequencing and analysis were limited to the TCR beta chain. Peripheral blood alone was examined, since thyroid tissue, which constituted the primary lesion, could not be accessed.

From its cysteine to its phenylalanine, the CDR3 spans 15 amino acids. The entry retains the CDR3 DNA only, 45 bases that are in frame from base 1. CDR1 and CDR2 are read off the germline V gene (reference sequence) as SEHNR and FQNEAQ. V is clipped by 7 bases and J by 4 bases, and the sequence between their germline boundaries is 17 bases long. This sample's time point label indicates: newly diagnosed GD, antithyroid drugs for less than 3 months. For both TCR sequencing and RNA sequencing, RNA was extracted from PBMCs using TRIzol. The diagnosis of Graves' disease was made according to American Thyroid Association guidelines. Recruitment of patients was carried out at an endocrinology department in Xi'an, China. Each patient gave about 10 milliliters of peripheral blood, collected in an EDTA anticoagulant tube. Ficoll Paque Plus density gradient separation was used to isolate PBMCs, and no additional T cell sorting was done. An Agilent 2100 Bioanalyzer and agarose gel were used to check RNA quality, and a NanoDrop 2000 was used to measure RNA concentration.

The library was prepared using multiplex PCR. The instrument was an Illumina HiSeq 4000. To build TCR beta libraries, CDR3 regions were amplified by Arm-PCR using iRepertoire HTBI primers. PCR products were gel purified before sequencing. Turning to the authors' computational methods: Across samples, about 64 TRBV and 13 to 15 TRBJ segments were identified and used for gene usage analysis of CDR3 amino acid clonotypes. COPE and FqMerger were used to merge the filtered high-quality paired reads into contigs. BLAST was used to align contigs to IMGT TRBV, TRBD and TRBJ reference genes, and CDR3 was defined according to IMGT. Clonotypes above 0.1% frequency were classified as highly expanded clones. Shannon entropy was used to measure repertoire diversity, and the Gini coefficient was used to measure V-J evenness. A clonotype was considered public if more than one individual shared it. TCRdb trimmed the raw reads at Q25, called clones with MiXCR and kept productive beta chains. Each entry is one CDR3 protein sequence, shown with its most common DNA and genes. For this entry, the V and J calls and clone size follow TCRdb and not the study's own pipeline. The sample contains over 350,000 distinct CDR3 sequences, about 15% of them found a single time. The top ten clonotypes cover roughly 8% of the sample.

The same sample was also studied in work on T cells in Graves' hyperthyroidism and ophthalmopathy. Drawing on the second study: Stable Graves' hyperthyroidism was defined as the absence of progression to ophthalmopathy over 18 months of follow-up. The hyperthyroidism patients were between 18 and 65 years old and newly diagnosed, with a disease duration of less than 2 months. The study excluded patients with uncontrolled infections, other autoimmune diseases, pregnancy or lactation. Diagnoses were based on clinical symptoms, serum thyroxine and TRAb, thyroid ultrasound and orbital computed tomography. For the first round of RT-PCR on the TCR CDR3, the HTBI primer set was used together with the Qiagen OneStep RT-PCR kit. Most expanded thyroid clonotypes (frequency above 0.001) were also detected in blood, suggesting blood repertoires may reflect thyroid immune responses. A model built on a 13 V-J signature distinguished ophthalmopathy from stable hyperthyroidism, reaching roughly 88% sensitivity and about 81% specificity in cross-validation and 80%/75% in testing. In validation, the model predicted progression to ophthalmopathy with over 65% sensitivity and over 72% specificity, a median of 6.5 months before onset. To identify TCR V-J signatures that set the groups apart, the researchers used a discovery cohort of 100 patients, made up of some 41 with Graves' ophthalmopathy and some 60 with stable Graves' hyperthyroidism. Whether ophthalmopathy could be predicted prospectively was tested in an independent validation cohort made up of 18 to 20 hyperthyroidism patients plus 17 patients who later progressed to ophthalmopathy. For training and testing, the approximately 92 patients in the discovery cohort were randomly divided in a 7:3 ratio. In six Graves' hyperthyroidism patients, the study also compared T-cell repertoires from thyroid tissue with T-cell repertoires from blood. Once sampling was done, hyperthyroidism patients were given methimazole at a starting dose of 30 mg daily, whereas ophthalmopathy patients were given high-dose intravenous methylprednisolone. The libraries were constructed in a second round of multiplex PCR and then size-selected and purified. Sequencing of the libraries was done on an Illumina HiSeq2000 using paired-end 100 bp reads. SOAPnuke was used to process the raw data, throwing out any read that contained adapters or uncalled bases, had a mean Phred below 15, or lacked an exact constant-primer or identifier match. COPE v1.2.5 was used to merge high-quality paired reads, and clonotypes were defined as unique nucleotide sequences. MiTCR v1.1 was used to align the clonotypes against IMGT TRBV, TRBD and TRBJ reference segments. Only V-J combinations with frequency above 0.0001, covering approximately 99% of repertoires, were analysed. The TCS score was defined as the ratio of F50 (clonal expansion) to E x V (chaos), calculated using BLOSUM62-based TCRdist between CDR3 peptides within each V-J. Welch's t-statistics and random forest reduced 500 to 650 V-J features to fewer than 15, which were used in a naive Bayes classifier (R e1071). No statistical method was used to set the sample size in advance, and investigators knew the group allocation. The paper reports TCR Vbeta CDR3 sequencing of some 140 peripheral blood samples: approximately 41 ophthalmopathy, under 80 hyperthyroidism and around 17 progressor patients.

This receptor was obtained from a woman between 40 and 55 years old with Graves disease. Donor details come from another sample of the same person, matched by shared clones. The rearrangement combines TRBV7-9 with TRBJ2-1, with the D call perhaps TRBD1 or TRBD2, each one matching 6 bases. Sequencing used peripheral blood mononuclear cells (PBMCs), obtained at new diagnosis, from a patient treated with antithyroid drugs. The CDR3 loop reads CASNPPGGQYNEQFF. The DNA is TGTGCCAGCAACCCCCCCGGGGGCCAGTACAATGAGCAGTTCTTC.